This T cell receptor (beta chain) was captured in a study of blood T cell repertoires in COVID-19. CDR1 is MGHRA and CDR2 is YSYEKL in the germline V gene. The length of the CDR3 is 17 residues. V shed 0 bases and J 6 bases; nucleotides not matched to a gene: 9. This clone has a single count. Across under 25 US areas, participants ranged in age from about 18 to 89 years. Assay used: immunoSEQ multiplex PCR; TCRdb lists only in-frame clones, some missing. Of 350,000 to 500,000 clones in the sample, 70% to 90% were seen once. The V gene is TRBV4-1, the J gene TRBJ2-3; the match to TRBD2 covers 10 bases. This sequence originates from a woman aged 18 to 35 who had been exposed to COVID-19. Sequenced material: PBMCs or T cells enriched from blood (not recorded which). The CDR3 is CASSQDLSGRGADTQYF. The CDR3 DNA follows: TGCGCCAGCAGCCAAGATCTAAGCGGGAGGGGTGCCGATACGCAGTATTTT.